The sample holds a few counts of the clone carrying this T cell receptor (beta chain). Produced via immunoSEQ multiplex PCR; TCRdb's table is partial and in-frame only. The sample lists approximately 660,000 clones; approximately 87% were seen once. The data stem from a study of shared T cell receptors in the human thymus. This CDR3 is 18 amino acids long. V was pared by 3 bases and J by 2 bases, with 13 bases of the junction left unmatched. CDR1 SGHAT and CDR2 FQNNGV come from the germline V gene. This same sample was also part of a study on human thymus T cells.

Source material: thymocytes. This chain links TRBV11-2 with TRBJ2-3; 8 nucleotides align to TRBD2. The receptor was derived from a boy in the first two years of life with a congenital heart defect. The CDR3 nucleotides are TGTGCCAGCAGCTTGGGACCGGGACTAGAGAGGGCCACAGATACGCAGTATTTT. Its translation: CASSLGPGLERATDTQYF.